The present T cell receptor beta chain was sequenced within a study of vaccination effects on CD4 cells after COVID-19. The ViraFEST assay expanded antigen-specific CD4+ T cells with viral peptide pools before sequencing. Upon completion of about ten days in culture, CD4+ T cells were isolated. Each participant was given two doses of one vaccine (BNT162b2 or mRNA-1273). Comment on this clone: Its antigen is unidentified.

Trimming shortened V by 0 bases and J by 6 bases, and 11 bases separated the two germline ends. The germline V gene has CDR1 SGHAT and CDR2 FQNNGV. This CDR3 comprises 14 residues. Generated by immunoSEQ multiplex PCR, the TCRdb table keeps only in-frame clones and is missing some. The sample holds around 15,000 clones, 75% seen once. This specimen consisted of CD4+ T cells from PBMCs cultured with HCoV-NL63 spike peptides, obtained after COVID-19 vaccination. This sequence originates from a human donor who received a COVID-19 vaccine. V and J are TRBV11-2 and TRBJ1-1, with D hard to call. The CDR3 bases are TGTGCCAGCAGCTTAGATATTGGTTACGCTGAAGCTTTCTTT. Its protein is CASSLDIGYAEAFF.